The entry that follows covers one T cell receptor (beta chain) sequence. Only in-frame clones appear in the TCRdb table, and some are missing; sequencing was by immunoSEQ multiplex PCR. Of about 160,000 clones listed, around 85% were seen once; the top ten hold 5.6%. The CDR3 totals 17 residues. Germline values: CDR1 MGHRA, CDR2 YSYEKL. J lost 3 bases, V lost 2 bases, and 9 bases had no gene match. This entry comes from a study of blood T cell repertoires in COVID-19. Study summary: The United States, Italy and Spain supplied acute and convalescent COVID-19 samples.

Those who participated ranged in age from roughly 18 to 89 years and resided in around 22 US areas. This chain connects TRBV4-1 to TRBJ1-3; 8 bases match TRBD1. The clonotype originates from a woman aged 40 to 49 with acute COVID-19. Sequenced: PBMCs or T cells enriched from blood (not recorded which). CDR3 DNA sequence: TGCGCCAGCAGCCAAACGGACAGGGCCTCGGGTGGAAACACCATATATTTT. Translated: CASSQTDRASGGNTIYF.